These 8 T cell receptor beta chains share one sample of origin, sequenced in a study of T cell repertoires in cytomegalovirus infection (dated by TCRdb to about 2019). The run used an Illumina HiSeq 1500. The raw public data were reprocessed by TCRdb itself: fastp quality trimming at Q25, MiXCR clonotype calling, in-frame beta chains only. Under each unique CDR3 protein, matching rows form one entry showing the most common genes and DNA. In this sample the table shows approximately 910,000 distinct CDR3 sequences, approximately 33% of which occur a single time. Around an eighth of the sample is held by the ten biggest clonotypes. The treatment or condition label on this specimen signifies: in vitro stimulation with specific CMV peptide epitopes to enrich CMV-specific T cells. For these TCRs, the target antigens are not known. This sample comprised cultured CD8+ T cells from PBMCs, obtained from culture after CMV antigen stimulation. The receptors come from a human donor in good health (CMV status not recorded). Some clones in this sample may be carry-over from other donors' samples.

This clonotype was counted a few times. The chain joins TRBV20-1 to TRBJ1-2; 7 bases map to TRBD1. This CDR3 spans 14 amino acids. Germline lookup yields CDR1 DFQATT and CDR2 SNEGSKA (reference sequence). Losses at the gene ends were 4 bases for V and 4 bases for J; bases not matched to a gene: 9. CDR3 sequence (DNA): TGCAGTGCTATAGTAAGGGGGCGCCCCTATGGCTACACCTTC. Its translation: CSAIVRGRPYGYTF.

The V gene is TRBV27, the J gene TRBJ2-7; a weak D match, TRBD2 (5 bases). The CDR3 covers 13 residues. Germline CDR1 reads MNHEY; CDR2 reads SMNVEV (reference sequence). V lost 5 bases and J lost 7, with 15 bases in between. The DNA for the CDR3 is TGTGCCAGCAGTCCCGGGGTACCGGGGGAGCAGTACGTC. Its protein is CASSPGVPGEQYV.

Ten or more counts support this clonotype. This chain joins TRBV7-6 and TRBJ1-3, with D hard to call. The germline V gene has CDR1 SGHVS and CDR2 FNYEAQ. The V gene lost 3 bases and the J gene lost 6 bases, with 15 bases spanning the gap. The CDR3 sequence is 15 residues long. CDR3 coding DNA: TGTGCCAGCAGCTTTTTACCGGGGAATGAAAACACCATATATTTT. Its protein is CASSFLPGNENTIYF.

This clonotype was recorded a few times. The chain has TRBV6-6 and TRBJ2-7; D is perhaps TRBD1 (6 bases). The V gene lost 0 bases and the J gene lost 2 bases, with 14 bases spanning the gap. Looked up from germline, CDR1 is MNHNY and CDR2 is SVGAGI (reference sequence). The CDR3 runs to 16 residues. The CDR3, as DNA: TGTGCCAGCAGTTACTCGCCGGGACAAAAAACCTACGAGCAGTACTTC. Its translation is CASSYSPGQKTYEQYF.

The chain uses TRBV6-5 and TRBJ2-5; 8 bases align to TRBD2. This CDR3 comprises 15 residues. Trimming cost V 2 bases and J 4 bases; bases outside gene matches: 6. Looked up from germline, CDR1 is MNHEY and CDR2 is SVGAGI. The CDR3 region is CASSYHGGGGETQYF. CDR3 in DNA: TGTGCCAGCAGTTACCACGGGGGGGGAGGAGAGACCCAGTACTTC.

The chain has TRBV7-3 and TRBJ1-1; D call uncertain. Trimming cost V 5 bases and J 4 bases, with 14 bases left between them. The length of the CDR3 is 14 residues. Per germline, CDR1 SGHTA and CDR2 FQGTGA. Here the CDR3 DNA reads TGTGCCAGCAGCCTTCTGAAGGAGGGCACTGAAGCTTTCTTT. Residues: CASSLLKEGTEAFF.

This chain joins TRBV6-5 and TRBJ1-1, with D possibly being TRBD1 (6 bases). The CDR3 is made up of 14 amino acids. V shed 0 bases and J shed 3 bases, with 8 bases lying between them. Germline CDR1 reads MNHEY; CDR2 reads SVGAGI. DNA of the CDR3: TGTGCCAGCAGTTACTCACAGGGTTACACTGAAGCTTTCTTT. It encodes CASSYSQGYTEAFF.

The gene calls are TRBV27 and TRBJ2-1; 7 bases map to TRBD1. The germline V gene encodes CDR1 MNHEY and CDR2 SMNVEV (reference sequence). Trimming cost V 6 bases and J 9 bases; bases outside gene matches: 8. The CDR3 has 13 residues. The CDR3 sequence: CASSTGALGEQFF. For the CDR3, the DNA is TGTGCCAGCAGCACAGGGGCCCTGGGTGAGCAGTTCTTC.